This TCR beta chain appears in the sequencing data of a study of shared clonotypes between healthy human individuals. Study outcomes and limitations: The sharing of 5% to 5.5% of naive CD4 clonotypes was seen across a handful of donors.

Clones were sequenced by immunoSEQ multiplex PCR, and TCRdb holds only the in-frame ones, with some missing. The table has fewer than 400,000 clones, approximately 79% seen once; the top ten hold over 9%. Donors, without exception, were Caucasian adults residing in Nashville, Tennessee. To note about this clone: What it recognizes is unknown.

Sequenced input: memory CD4+ T cells sorted from blood. This sample's subset: CD45RA-negative fraction. This receptor was identified in a man aged 25-40 years in good health.

The CDR3 sequence is CASSFFPSGSSLDTQYF. The CDR3 DNA follows: TGCGCCAGCAGCTTCTTTCCGAGCGGGTCGTCCCTAGATACGCAGTATTTT. This chain joins TRBV5-1 and TRBJ2-3, with D perhaps TRBD2 (6 bases). This CDR3 region has 17 residues. Trimming cost V 2 bases and J 5 bases, with 21 bases left between them. Germline CDR1 SGHRS, CDR2 YFSETQ.